A selection of T cell receptor beta chains follows, all from one sample in a study of T cells in localized non-small cell lung cancer. Sequencing used immunoSEQ multiplex PCR; TCRdb keeps in-frame clones, though not all of them. The sample has under 25,000 clones, approximately 88% seen once. The starting material was peripheral blood, obtained before any cancer treatment. The receptor source for this set is a man aged 35 to 69 with stage I squamous cell lung carcinoma. Each CDR3 is given with its conserved first and last residue. The D gene is left open where the match is weak. Clone sizes are given selectively: once, few, many, or a class where the clone is expanded.

TRBV4-2	17	NA	TRBD2	TRBJ2-6	CASSPRLAASGANVLTF	TGTGCCAGCAGCCCCCGACTAGCGGCCTCTGGGGCCAACGTCCTGACTTTC
TRBV12-5	16	NA	TRBD2	TRBJ2-3	CASGLGRTSGGDTQYF	TGTGCTAGTGGTCTCGGCCGGACTAGCGGGGGGGATACGCAGTATTTT
TRBV6-1	14	once	NA	TRBJ2-2	CASSALANTGELFF	TGTGCCAGCAGTGCCCTAGCGAACACCGGGGAGCTGTTTTTT
TRBV19	13	once	NA	TRBJ2-5	CASSDQYQETQYF	TGTGCCAGTAGTGACCAGTACCAAGAGACCCAGTACTTC
TRBV5-4	16	once	TRBD2	TRBJ2-3	CASSAPAGGGTDTQYF	TGTGCCAGCAGCGCCCCGGCGGGGGGTGGGACAGATACGCAGTATTTT
TRBV9	14	NA	NA	TRBJ2-3	CASSVGTEADTQYF	TGTGCCAGCAGCGTAGGGACAGAGGCAGATACGCAGTATTTT
TRBV11-2	15	NA	NA	TRBJ1-2	CASSPRSSPLSGYTF	TGTGCCAGCAGCCCACGTTCATCCCCCTTATCTGGCTACACCTTC
TRBV30	19	NA	TRBD1	TRBJ1-5	CAWSEPPTGTGNLGQPQHF	TGTGCCTGGAGTGAGCCCCCTACCGGGACAGGGAATTTGGGACAGCCCCAGCATTTT
TRBV7-2	17	NA	NA	TRBJ2-1	CASSLSHSAPSYNEQFF	TGTGCCAGCAGCTTAAGTCACTCCGCTCCTTCCTACAATGAGCAGTTCTTC
TRBV6-4	15	NA	NA	TRBJ2-1	CASSLTDSPLVEQFF	TGTGCCAGCAGTTTGACGGACAGCCCGTTAGTTGAGCAGTTCTTC
TRBV28	14	NA	NA	TRBJ1-1	CASSLSRRNTEAFF	TGTGCCAGCAGTTTATCCCGTCGGAACACTGAAGCTTTCTTT
TRBV28	17	NA	NA	TRBJ2-7	CASSSPTGRVFLWEQYF	TGTGCCAGCAGTTCTCCTACCGGGCGCGTTTTTTTGTGGGAGCAGTACTTC
TRBV27	16	NA	TRBD2	TRBJ2-5	CASSPRGLAGAETQYF	TGTGCCAGCAGCCCTAGGGGACTAGCGGGGGCAGAGACCCAGTACTTC
TRBV19	14	few	TRBD1	TRBJ2-5	CASSVDRGGETQYF	TGTGCCAGTAGCGTGGACAGGGGGGGGGAGACCCAGTACTTC
TRBV7-9	15	NA	TRBD2	TRBJ2-3	CASSRLAGGQDTQYF	TGTGCCAGCAGTCGACTAGCGGGGGGGCAAGATACGCAGTATTTT
TRBV2	18	NA	NA	TRBJ1-5	CASMGVGVVGAHNQPQHF	TGTGCCAGCATGGGAGTGGGGGTGGTTGGGGCGCACAATCAGCCCCAGCATTTT
TRBV5-1	14	NA	NA	TRBJ2-3	CASSDGQSTDTQYF	TGCGCCAGCAGCGACGGACAGTCCACAGATACGCAGTATTTT
TRBV9	13	once	NA	TRBJ2-2	CASSASGAGELFF	TGTGCCAGCAGCGCATCCGGGGCCGGGGAGCTGTTTTTT
TRBV5-1	16	NA	TRBD1	TRBJ2-3	CASSQRDRGRTDTQYF	TGCGCCAGCAGCCAACGAGACAGGGGCCGCACAGATACGCAGTATTTT
TRBV5-6	15	NA	NA	TRBJ2-7	CASSLSGRRNYEQYF	TGTGCCAGCAGCTTGTCGGGCAGACGAAACTACGAGCAGTACTTC
TRBV19	16	NA	NA	TRBJ2-1	CASRLRGGSSYNEQFF	TGTGCCAGTAGGTTACGTGGAGGGAGCTCCTACAATGAGCAGTTCTTC
TRBV5-1	18	NA	NA	TRBJ2-6	CASSLEGPTSSGANVLTF	TGCGCCAGCAGCTTGGAGGGCCCCACTAGCTCTGGGGCCAACGTCCTGACTTTC
TRBV5-1	15	NA	NA	TRBJ2-3	CASRWGSYAQLTQYF	TGCGCCAGCAGGTGGGGATCCTACGCACAGTTAACGCAGTATTTT
TRBV7-9	12	NA	NA	TRBJ2-3	CASSPWRDTQYF	TGTGCCAGCAGTCCTTGGAGAGATACGCAGTATTTT
TRBV25-1	13	NA	TRBD2	TRBJ2-7	CASSEWDYSEQYF	TGTGCCAGCAGTGAATGGGACTACAGCGAGCAGTACTTC
TRBV29-1	14	NA	TRBD2	TRBJ2-1	CSVDRTSEANEQFF	TGCAGCGTTGACCGGACTAGCGAGGCCAATGAGCAGTTCTTC
TRBV5-1	16	NA	NA	TRBJ2-2	CASSLAAGSHTGELFF	TGCGCCAGCAGCTTGGCCGCAGGAAGCCACACCGGGGAGCTGTTTTTT
TRBV15	16	NA	TRBD2	TRBJ2-1	CATSTLLAGGGNEQFF	TGTGCCACCAGCACTTTACTAGCGGGGGGCGGGAATGAGCAGTTCTTC
TRBV13	15	NA	TRBD1	TRBJ1-3	CASSPDRGNGNTIYF	TGTGCCAGCAGCCCGGACAGGGGTAATGGAAACACCATATATTTT
TRBV4-3	17	once	TRBD1	TRBJ2-3	CASSQTLHSQGPDTQYF	TGCGCCAGCAGCCAGACTCTTCACTCACAGGGGCCAGATACGCAGTATTTT
TRBV18	13	NA	NA	TRBJ2-7	CASSPRVSYEQYF	TGTGCCAGCTCTCCCAGGGTCTCCTACGAGCAGTACTTC
TRBV11-2	12	once	NA	TRBJ1-1	CATQGMNTEAFF	TGTGCCACACAGGGCATGAACACTGAAGCTTTCTTT
TRBV4-1	16	NA	NA	TRBJ2-7	CASSHSMSRNSYEQYF	TGCGCCAGCAGCCATTCAATGTCCAGGAACTCCTACGAGCAGTACTTC
TRBV14	13	NA	NA	TRBJ2-1	CASSRGAYNEQFF	TGTGCCAGCAGCCGGGGGGCCTACAATGAGCAGTTCTTC
TRBV18	13	NA	NA	TRBJ2-7	CASSPPGGYEQYF	TGTGCCAGCTCACCACCGGGAGGCTACGAGCAGTACTTC
TRBV4-2	15	NA	TRBD1	TRBJ2-3	CASSRDRMETDTQYF	TGTGCCAGCAGCCGGGACAGGATGGAGACAGATACGCAGTATTTT
TRBV2	11	NA	NA	TRBJ2-7	CASSLLYEQYF	TGTGCCAGCAGTTTGCTCTACGAGCAGTACTTC
TRBV9	14	NA	NA	TRBJ1-1	CASSVSSMNTEAFF	TGTGCCAGCAGCGTTTCTAGTATGAACACTGAAGCTTTCTTT
TRBV10-3	16	NA	TRBD1	TRBJ1-1	CAISDPRTGANTEAFF	TGTGCCATCAGTGATCCCCGGACAGGGGCGAACACTGAAGCTTTCTTT
TRBV9	15	NA	TRBD1	TRBJ1-1	CASSADRGLHTEAFF	TGTGCCAGCAGCGCAGACAGGGGGCTACACACTGAAGCTTTCTTT
TRBV30	14	NA	NA	TRBJ2-5	CAWGTGGMGETQYF	TGTGCCTGGGGGACTGGGGGAATGGGAGAGACCCAGTACTTC
TRBV2	17	once	NA	TRBJ2-3	CASPGTDGLFSTDTQYF	TGTGCCAGCCCAGGGACGGACGGACTTTTTAGCACAGATACGCAGTATTTT
TRBV21-1	14	NA	NA	TRBJ2-7	CASSPDREPYEQYF	TGTGCCAGCAGCCCAGACAGGGAACCCTACGAGCAGTACTTC
TRBV7-9	11	NA	NA	TRBJ2-2	CASSLTGELFF	TGTGCCAGCAGCTTAACCGGGGAGCTGTTTTTT
TRBV11-2	12	NA	NA	TRBJ2-1	CASSPISWEQFF	TGTGCCAGCAGCCCTATCAGCTGGGAGCAGTTCTTC
TRBV29-1	13	NA	TRBD2	TRBJ2-7	CSVGSGGTYEQYF	TGCAGCGTTGGAAGCGGGGGAACCTACGAGCAGTACTTC
TRBV6-5	14	NA	NA	TRBJ1-1	CASTQGIGYTEAFF	TGTGCCAGCACACAGGGAATTGGGTACACTGAAGCTTTCTTT